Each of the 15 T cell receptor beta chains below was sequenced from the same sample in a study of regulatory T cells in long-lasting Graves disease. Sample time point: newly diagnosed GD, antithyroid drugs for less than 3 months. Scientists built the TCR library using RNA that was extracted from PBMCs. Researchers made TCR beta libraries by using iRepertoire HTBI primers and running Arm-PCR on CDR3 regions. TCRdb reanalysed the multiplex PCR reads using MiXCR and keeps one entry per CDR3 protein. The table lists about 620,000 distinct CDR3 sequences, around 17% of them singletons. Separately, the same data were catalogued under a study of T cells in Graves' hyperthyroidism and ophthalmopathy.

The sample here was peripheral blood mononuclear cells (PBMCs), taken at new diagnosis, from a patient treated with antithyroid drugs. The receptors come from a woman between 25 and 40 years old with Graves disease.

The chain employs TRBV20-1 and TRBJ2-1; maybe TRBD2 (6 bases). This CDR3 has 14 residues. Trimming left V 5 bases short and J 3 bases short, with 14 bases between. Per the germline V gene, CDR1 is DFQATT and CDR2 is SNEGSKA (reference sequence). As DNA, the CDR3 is TGCAGTGCTCCCAATCGACTAGACTACAATGAGCAGTTCTTC. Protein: CSAPNRLDYNEQFF.

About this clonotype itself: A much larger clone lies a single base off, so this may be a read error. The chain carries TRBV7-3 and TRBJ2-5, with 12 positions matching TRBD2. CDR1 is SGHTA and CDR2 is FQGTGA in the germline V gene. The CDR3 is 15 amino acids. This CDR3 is CASSQGLAGSETLYF. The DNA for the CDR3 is TGTGCCAGCAGCCAAGGACTAGCGGGATCAGAGACCCTGTACTTC.

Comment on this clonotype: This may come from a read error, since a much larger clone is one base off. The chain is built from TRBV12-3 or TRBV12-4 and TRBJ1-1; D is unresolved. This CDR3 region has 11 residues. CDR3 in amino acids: CASSLYTGAFF. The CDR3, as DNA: TGTGCCAGCAGTTTATACACTGGAGCTTTCTTT.

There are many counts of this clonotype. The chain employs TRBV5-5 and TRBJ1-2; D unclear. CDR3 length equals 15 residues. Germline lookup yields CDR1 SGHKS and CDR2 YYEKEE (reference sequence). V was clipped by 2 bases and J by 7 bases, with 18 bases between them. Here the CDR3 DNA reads TGTGCCAGCAGCTTCTCTGAGTCGTGGGGTTTTGGCTACACCTTC. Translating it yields CASSFSESWGFGYTF.

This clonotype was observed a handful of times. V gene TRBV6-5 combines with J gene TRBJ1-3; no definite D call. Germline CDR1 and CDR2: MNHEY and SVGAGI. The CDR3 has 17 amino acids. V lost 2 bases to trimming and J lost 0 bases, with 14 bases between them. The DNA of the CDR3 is TGTGCCAGCAGTTACCCCCGAAAAGATCCCTCTGGAAACACCATATATTTT. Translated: CASSYPRKDPSGNTIYF.

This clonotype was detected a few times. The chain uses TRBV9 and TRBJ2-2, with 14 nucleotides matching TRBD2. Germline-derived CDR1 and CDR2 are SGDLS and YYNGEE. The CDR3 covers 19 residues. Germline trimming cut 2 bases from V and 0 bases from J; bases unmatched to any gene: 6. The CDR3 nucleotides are TGTGCCAGCAGCGTGGAGCCGGGACTAGCGGGAGCGAACACCGGGGAGCTGTTTTTT. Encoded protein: CASSVEPGLAGANTGELFF.

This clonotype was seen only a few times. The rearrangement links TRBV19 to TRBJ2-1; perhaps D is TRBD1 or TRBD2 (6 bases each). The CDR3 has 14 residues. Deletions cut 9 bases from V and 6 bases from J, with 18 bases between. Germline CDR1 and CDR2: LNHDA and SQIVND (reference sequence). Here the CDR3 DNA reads TGTGCCAGCACTCGAGGGGGGACGCCCAATGAGCAGTTCTTC. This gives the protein CASTRGGTPNEQFF.

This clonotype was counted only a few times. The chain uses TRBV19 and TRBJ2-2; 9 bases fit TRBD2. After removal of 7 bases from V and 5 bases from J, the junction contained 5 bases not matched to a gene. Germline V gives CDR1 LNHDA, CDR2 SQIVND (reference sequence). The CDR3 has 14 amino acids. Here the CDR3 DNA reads TGTGCCAGTACCCGCCTAGCGGGGACCGGGGAGCTGTTTTTT. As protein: CASTRLAGTGELFF. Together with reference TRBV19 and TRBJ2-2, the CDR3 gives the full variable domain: DGGITQSPKYLFRKEGQNVTLSCEQNLNHDAMYWYRQDPGQGLRLIYYSQIVNDFQKGDIAEGYSVSREKKESFPLTVTSAQKNPTAFYLCASTRLAGTGELFFGEGSRLTVL.

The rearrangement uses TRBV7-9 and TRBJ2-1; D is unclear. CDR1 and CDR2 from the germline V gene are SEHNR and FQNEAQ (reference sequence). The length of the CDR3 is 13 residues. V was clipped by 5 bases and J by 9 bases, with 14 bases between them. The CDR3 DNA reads TGTGCCAGCAGCCCGCCGATCAGTTCTGAGCAGTTCTTC. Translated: CASSPPISSEQFF.

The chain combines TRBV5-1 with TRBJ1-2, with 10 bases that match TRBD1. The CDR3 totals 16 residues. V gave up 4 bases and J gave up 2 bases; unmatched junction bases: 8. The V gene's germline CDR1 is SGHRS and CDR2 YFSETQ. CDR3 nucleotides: TGCGCCAGCAGCCGGGGAACGGGACAGGGGAACTATGGCTACACCTTC. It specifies CASSRGTGQGNYGYTF. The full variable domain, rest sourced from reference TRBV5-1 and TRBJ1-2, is KAGVTQTPRYLIKTRGQQVTLSCSPISGHRSVSWYQQTPGQGLQFLFEYFSETQRNKGNFPGRFSGRQFSNSRSEMNVSTLELGDSALYLCASSRGTGQGNYGYTFGSGTRLTVV.

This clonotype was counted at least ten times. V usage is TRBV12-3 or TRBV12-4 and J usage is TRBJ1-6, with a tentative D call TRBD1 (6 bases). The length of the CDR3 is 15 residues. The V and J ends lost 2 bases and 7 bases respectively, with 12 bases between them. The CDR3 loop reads CASSLTGTVNSPLHF. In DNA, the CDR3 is TGTGCCAGCAGTTTAACAGGGACCGTAAATTCACCCCTCCACTTT.

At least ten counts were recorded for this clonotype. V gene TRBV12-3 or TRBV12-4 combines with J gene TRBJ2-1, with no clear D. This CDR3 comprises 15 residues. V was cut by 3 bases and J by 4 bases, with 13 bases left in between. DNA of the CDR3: TGTGCCAGCAGTTTTATCCTGGTAGGATACAATGAGCAGTTCTTC. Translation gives CASSFILVGYNEQFF.

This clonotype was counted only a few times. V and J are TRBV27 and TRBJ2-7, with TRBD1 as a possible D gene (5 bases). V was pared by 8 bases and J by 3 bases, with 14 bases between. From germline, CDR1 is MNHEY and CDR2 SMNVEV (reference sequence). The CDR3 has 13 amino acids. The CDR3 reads CASRSGNGYEQYF. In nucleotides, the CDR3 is TGTGCCAGCCGGTCAGGGAATGGCTACGAGCAGTACTTC.

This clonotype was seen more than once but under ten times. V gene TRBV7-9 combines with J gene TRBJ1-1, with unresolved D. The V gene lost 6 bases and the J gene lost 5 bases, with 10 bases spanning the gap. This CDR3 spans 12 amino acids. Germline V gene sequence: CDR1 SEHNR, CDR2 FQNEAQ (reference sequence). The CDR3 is CASRNEETEAFF. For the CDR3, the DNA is TGTGCCAGCAGAAACGAGGAGACTGAAGCTTTCTTT.

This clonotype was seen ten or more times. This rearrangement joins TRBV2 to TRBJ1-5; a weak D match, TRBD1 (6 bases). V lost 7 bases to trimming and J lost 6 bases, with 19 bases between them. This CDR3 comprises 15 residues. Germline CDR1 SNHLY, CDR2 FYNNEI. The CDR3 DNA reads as TGTGCCAGCACGGGCCAGGGGCCCCGCTTTCAGCCCCAGCATTTT. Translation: CASTGQGPRFQPQHF.